This T cell receptor (beta chain) was found in a study of T cells in Graves' hyperthyroidism and ophthalmopathy. Not enrolled were patients with uncontrolled infection, other autoimmune disease, pregnancy or lactation. What was amplified from RNA transcripts were TCR beta CDR3 regions. First-round RT-PCR targeting the TCR CDR3 was performed with the HTBI primer set. TCRdb passed the multiplex PCR reads through MiXCR, listing each CDR3 protein once. The sample has approximately 430,000 distinct CDR3 sequences; approximately 15% are singletons. This clonotype originated in a woman aged 18-29 years with Graves' hyperthyroidism. Sequencing was carried out using blood.

The CDR3 coding sequence is TGTGCCAGCAGCTTAGGGCCAGGGGGCAGGGATACGCAGTATTTT. Translating it yields CASSLGPGGRDTQYF. The V gene is TRBV7-9, the J gene TRBJ2-3; 8 bases line up with TRBD1. The CDR3 loop spans 15 amino acids. Germline-derived CDR1 and CDR2 are SEHNR and FQNEAQ (reference sequence). The ends lost 1 base at V and 6 bases at J; junction bases unmatched: 6.